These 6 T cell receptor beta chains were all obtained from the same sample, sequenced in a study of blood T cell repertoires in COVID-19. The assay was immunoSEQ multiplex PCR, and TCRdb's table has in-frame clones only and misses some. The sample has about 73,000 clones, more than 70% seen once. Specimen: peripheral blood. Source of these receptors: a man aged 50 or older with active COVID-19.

CDR3 sequence reads: CASSSLNRESYEQYF. CDR3 nucleotides: TGTGCCAGCTCATCACTCAACAGGGAATCCTACGAGCAGTACTTC. The chain uses TRBV18 and TRBJ2-7, with D perhaps matching TRBD1 (6 bases). The V gene lost 5 bases and the J gene lost 1 base, with 15 bases spanning the gap. The germline CDR1 and CDR2 sequences are KGHSH and LQKENI. The CDR3 is 15 residues long.

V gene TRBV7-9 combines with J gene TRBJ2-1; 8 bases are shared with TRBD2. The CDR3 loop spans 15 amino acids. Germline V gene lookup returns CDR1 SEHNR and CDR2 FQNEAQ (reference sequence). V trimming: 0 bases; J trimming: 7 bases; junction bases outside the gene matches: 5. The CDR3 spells CASSLALGTRNEQFF. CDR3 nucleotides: TGTGCCAGCAGCTTAGCGCTTGGGACTAGAAATGAGCAGTTCTTC.

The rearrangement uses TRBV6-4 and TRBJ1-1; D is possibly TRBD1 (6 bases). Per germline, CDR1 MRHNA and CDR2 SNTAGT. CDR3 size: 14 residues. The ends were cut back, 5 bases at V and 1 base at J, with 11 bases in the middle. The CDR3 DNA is TGTGCCAGCAGTCAGGAAGGGGGGAACACTGAAGCTTTCTTT. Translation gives CASSQEGGNTEAFF.

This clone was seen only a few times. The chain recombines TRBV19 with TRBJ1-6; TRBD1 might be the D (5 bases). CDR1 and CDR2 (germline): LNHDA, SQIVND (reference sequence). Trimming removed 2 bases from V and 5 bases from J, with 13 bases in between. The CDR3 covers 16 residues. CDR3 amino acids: CASSIPRKGDNSPLHF. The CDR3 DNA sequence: TGTGCCAGTAGTATACCGCGCAAAGGGGATAATTCACCCCTCCACTTT.

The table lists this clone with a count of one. DNA of the CDR3: TGTGCCAGCAGTTACTCACAACGGGGTAATTCACCCCTCCACTTT. It codes for CASSYSQRGNSPLHF. The rearrangement uses TRBV6-5 and TRBJ1-6; D is unclear. This CDR3 contains 15 residues. Trimming cost V 0 bases and J 6 bases, with 9 bases left between them. Germline CDR1 reads MNHEY; CDR2 reads SVGAGI.

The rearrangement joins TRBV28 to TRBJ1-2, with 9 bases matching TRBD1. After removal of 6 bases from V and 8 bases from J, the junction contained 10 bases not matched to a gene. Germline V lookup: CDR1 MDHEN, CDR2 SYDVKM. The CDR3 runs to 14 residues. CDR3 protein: CASRETGQGEGYTF. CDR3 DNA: TGTGCCAGCAGGGAAACGGGACAGGGTGAGGGCTACACCTTC.